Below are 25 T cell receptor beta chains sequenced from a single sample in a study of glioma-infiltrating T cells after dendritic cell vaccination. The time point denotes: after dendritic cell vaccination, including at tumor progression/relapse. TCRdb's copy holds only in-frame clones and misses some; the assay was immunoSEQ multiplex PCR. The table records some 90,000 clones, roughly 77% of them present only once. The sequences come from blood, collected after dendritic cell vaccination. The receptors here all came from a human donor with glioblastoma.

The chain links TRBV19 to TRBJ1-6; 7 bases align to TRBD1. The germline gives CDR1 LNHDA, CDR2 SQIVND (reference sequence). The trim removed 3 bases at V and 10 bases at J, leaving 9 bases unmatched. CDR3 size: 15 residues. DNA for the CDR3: TGTGCCAGTAGTATGGGGCGGACAGGAAGGTCACCCCTCCACTTT. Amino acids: CASSMGRTGRSPLHF.

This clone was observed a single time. The CDR3 DNA reads TGTGCCACCTCAGGGCTCTACAATGAGCAGTTCTTC. Translating it yields CATSGLYNEQFF. This sequence joins TRBV15 and TRBJ2-1, with D perhaps TRBD1 (5 bases). Trimming removed 8 bases at V and 3 bases at J, with 8 bases between. The CDR3 spans 12 residues. The V gene's germline CDR1 is LNHNV and CDR2 YYDKDF (reference sequence).

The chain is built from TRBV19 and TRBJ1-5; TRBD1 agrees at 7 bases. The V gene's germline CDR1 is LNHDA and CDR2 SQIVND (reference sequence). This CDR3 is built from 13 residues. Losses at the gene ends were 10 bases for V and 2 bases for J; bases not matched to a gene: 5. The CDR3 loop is CAISGQGNQPQHF. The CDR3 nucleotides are TGTGCCATTTCAGGACAGGGCAATCAGCCCCAGCATTTT.

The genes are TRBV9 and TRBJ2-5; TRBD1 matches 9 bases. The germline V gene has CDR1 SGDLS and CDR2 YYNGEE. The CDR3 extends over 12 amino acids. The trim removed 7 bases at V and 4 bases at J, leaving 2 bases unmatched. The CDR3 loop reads CASGQGRETQYF. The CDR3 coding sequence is TGTGCCAGCGGACAGGGGCGAGAGACCCAGTACTTC.

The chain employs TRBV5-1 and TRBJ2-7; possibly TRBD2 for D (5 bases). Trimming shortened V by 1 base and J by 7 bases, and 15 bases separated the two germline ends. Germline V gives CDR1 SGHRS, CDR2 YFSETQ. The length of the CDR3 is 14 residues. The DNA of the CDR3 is TGCGCCAGCAGCTTGCCCGGCCCGCCGGGGGAGCAGTACTTC. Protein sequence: CASSLPGPPGEQYF.

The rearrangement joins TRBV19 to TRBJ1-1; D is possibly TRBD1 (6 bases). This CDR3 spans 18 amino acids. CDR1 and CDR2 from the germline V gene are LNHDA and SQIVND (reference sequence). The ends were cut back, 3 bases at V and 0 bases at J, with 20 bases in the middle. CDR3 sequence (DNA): TGTGCCAGTAGTATGGGGGGGGCGGGTTTCGACATGAACACTGAAGCTTTCTTT. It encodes CASSMGGAGFDMNTEAFF.

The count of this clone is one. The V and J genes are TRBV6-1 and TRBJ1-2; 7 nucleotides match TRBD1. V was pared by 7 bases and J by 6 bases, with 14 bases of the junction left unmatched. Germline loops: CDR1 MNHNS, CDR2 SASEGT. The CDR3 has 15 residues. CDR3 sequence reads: CASITGQARGDGYTF. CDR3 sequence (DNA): TGTGCCAGCATTACCGGACAGGCCAGGGGGGATGGCTACACCTTC.

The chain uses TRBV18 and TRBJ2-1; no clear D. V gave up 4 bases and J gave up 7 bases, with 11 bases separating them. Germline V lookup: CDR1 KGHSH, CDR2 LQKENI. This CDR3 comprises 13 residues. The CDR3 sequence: CASSRGVENEQFF. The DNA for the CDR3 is TGTGCCAGCTCACGCGGCGTCGAGAATGAGCAGTTCTTC. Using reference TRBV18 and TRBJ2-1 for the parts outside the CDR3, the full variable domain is NAGVMQNPRHLVRRRGQEARLRCSPMKGHSHVYWYRQLPEEGLKFMVYLQKENIIDESGMPKERFSAEFPKEGPSILRIQQVVRGDSAAYFCASSRGVENEQFFGPGTRLTVL.

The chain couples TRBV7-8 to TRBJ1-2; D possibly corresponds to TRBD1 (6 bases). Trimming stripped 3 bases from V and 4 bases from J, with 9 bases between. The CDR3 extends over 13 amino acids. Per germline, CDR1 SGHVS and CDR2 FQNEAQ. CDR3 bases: TGTGCCAGCAGCTTTGGGGGCTCCTATGGCTACACCTTC. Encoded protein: CASSFGGSYGYTF. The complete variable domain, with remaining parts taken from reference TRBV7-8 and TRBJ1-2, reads GAGVSQSPRYKVAKRGQDVALRCDPISGHVSLFWYQQALGQGPEFLTYFQNEAQLDKSGLPSDRFFAERPEGSVSTLKIQRTQQEDSAVYLCASSFGGSYGYTFGSGTRLTVV.

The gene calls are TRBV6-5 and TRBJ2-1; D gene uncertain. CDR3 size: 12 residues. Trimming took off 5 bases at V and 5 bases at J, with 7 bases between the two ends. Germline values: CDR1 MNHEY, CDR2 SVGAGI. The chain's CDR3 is CASSRSNNEQFF. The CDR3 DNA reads TGTGCCAGCAGTCGCTCTAACAATGAGCAGTTCTTC.

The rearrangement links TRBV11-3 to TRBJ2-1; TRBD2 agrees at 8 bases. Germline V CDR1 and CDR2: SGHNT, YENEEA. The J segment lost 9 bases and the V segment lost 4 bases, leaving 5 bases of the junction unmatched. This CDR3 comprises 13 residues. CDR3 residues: CASSSDLAGEQFF. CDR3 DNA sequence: TGTGCCAGCAGCTCCGATCTAGCGGGTGAGCAGTTCTTC.

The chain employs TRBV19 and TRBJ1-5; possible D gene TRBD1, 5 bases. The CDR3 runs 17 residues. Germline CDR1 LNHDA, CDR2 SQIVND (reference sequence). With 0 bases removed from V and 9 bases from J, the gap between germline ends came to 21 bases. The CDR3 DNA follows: TGTGCCAGTAGTATAGATTCCCGAACAGGCTCCCGTCGGCCCCAGCATTTT. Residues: CASSIDSRTGSRRPQHF. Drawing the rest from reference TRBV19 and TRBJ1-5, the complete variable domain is DGGITQSPKYLFRKEGQNVTLSCEQNLNHDAMYWYRQDPGQGLRLIYYSQIVNDFQKGDIAEGYSVSREKKESFPLTVTSAQKNPTAFYLCASSIDSRTGSRRPQHFGDGTRLSIL.

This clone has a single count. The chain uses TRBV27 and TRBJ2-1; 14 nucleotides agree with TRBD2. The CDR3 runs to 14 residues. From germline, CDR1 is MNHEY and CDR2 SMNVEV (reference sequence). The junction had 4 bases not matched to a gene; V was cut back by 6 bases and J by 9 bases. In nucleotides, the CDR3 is TGTGCCAGCAGGGGACTAGCGGGAGAGCGTGAGCAGTTCTTC. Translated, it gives CASRGLAGEREQFF.

CDR3 sequence (DNA): TGTGCCAGCAGCTCTACTAGCGGTACTTACCAAGAGACCCAGTACTTC. As protein: CASSSTSGTYQETQYF. The rearrangement links TRBV7-7 to TRBJ2-5, with 8 bases lining up with TRBD2. Unmatched junction bases numbered 7, after V lost 4 bases and J lost 0 bases. Germline CDR1 is SSHAT and CDR2 is FNYEAQ (reference sequence). This CDR3 has 16 amino acids.

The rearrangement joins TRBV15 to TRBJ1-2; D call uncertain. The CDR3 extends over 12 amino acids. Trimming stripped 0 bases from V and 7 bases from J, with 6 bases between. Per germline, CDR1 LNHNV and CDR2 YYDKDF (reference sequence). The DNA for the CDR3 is TGTGCCACCAGCAGAGATGAGGGTGGCTACACCTTC. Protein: CATSRDEGGYTF.

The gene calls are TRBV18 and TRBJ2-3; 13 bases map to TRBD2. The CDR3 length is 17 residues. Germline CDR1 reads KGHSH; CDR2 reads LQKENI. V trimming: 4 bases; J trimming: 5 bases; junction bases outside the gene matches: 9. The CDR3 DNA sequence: TGTGCCAGCTCACTTTTTGGGACTAGCGGGGTTCAAGATACGCAGTATTTT. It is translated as CASSLFGTSGVQDTQYF.

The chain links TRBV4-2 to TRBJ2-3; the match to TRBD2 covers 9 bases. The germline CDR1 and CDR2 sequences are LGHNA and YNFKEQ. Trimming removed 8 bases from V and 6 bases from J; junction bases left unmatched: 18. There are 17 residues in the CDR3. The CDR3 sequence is CASRELLGTSSTDTQYF. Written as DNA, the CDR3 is TGTGCCAGCCGCGAACTCCTCGGGACTAGCTCTACCGATACGCAGTATTTT.

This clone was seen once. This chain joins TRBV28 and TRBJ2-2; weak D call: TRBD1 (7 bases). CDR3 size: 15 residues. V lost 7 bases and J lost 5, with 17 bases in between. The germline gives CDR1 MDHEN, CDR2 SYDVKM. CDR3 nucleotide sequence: TGTGCCAGCATCATAGCAGGGGGAGGAACCGGGGAGCTGTTTTTT. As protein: CASIIAGGGTGELFF.

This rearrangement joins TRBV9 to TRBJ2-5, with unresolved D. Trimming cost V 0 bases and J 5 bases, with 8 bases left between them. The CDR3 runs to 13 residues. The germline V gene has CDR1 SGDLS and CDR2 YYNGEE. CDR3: CASSVVSFETQYF. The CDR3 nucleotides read TGTGCCAGCAGCGTAGTCTCGTTTGAGACCCAGTACTTC.

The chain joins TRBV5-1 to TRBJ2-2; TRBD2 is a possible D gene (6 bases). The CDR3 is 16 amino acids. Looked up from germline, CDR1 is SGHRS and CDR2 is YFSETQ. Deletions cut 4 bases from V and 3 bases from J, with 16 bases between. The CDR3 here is CASSLGGDFYTGELFF. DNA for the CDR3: TGCGCCAGCAGCCTAGGCGGGGACTTCTACACCGGGGAGCTGTTTTTT.

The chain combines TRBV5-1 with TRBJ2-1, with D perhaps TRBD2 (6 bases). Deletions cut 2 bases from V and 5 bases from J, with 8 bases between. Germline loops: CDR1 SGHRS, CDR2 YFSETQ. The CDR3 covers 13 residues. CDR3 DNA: TGCGCCAGCAGCTTCGGCGGGAACAATGAGCAGTTCTTC. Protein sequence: CASSFGGNNEQFF.

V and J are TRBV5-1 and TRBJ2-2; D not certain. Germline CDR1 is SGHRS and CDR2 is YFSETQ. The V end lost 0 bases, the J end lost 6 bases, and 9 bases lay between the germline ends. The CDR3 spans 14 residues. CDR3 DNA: TGCGCCAGCAGCTTGGCCACTACCCCCGGGGAGCTGTTTTTT. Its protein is CASSLATTPGELFF.

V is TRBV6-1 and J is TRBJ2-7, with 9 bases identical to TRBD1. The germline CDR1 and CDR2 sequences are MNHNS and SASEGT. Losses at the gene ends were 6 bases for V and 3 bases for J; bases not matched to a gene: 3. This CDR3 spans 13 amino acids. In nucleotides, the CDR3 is TGTGCCAGCAGGCCGGGACAGGGCTACGAGCAGTACTTC. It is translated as CASRPGQGYEQYF.

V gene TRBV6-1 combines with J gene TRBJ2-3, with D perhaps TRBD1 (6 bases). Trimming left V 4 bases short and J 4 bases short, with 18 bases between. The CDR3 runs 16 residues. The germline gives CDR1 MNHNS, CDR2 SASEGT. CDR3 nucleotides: TGTGCCAGCAGTGGACTTGGGGGCCCCCGAGCAGATACGCAGTATTTT. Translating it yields CASSGLGGPRADTQYF.

The CDR3 DNA sequence: TGTGCCAGCACCGACCAGACAGGGAGAGGCGGGGAGCTGTTTTTT. It translates to CASTDQTGRGGELFF. This rearrangement joins TRBV6-6 to TRBJ2-2; TRBD1 aligns across 7 bases. The trim removed 7 bases at V and 7 bases at J, leaving 12 bases unmatched. This CDR3 spans 15 amino acids. Germline V CDR1 and CDR2: MNHNY, SVGAGI (reference sequence).